Given below is one T cell receptor beta chain in context. Its antigen is undetermined. In germline, CDR1 is SGHDN, CDR2 FVKESK. V lost 0 bases and J lost 10, with 13 bases in between. The CDR3 extends over 15 amino acids. This sample was included in a study of metastatic and nonmetastatic thyroid tumors. Study-level background: Malignant and benign thyroid patients had repertoires compared in peripheral blood and tumor or nodule tissue.

Patients underwent thyroid surgery, and none had received any treatment before it. Original data processing: Differences in CDR3 between clinicopathological groups were drawn on to build a classifier intended to discriminate distant-metastatic papillary thyroid cancer patients. TCRdb re-called clones from the PCR reads using MiXCR. Here the V and J calls rest on TCRdb's processing, not on the authors' analysis. Here the sample spans roughly 22,000 clones, roughly 13% being singletons. General observations from the study: Compared with benign nodules, malignant thyroid tumors were reported to have significantly higher TCR beta diversity in both blood and tumor.

The V and J genes are TRBV14 and TRBJ1-6; D gene uncertain. The receptor's source is a female donor with papillary thyroid cancer or a benign thyroid nodule (not recorded which). Some clones in this sample may be carry-over from other donors' samples. The sample taken for sequencing was blood. The CDR3 DNA sequence: TGTGCCAGCAGCCAAGATCGTGGCAGTGGATCACCCCTCCACTTT. Amino acid sequence: CASSQDRGSGSPLHF.